This TCR beta chain was sequenced in a study of cytomegalovirus exposure and HLA in healthy donors (dated by TCRdb to about 2017). In terms of the full investigation: An earlier analysis of under 600 of the donors reported 250 to 300 Gb of sequence data and approximately 110 million unique TCR beta sequences from roughly 180 million T cells. Because of strong linkage in the cohort, five DR-DQ haplotypes were treated as single units for association and clustering. All discovery cohort repertoires had been generated on a single sequencing platform. The later analysis used no new phenotypic data to find candidate immune exposures, relying instead on TCR beta sequences and their occurrence across donors. To decide whether each TCR beta V gene segment behaved as functional or pseudogenic, an earlier analysis of approximately 590 of the donors relied on high-throughput TCR beta sequencing. Among some 400 genotyped donors of the cohort, an average of around 250,000 unique TCR beta nucleotide sequences was sequenced per donor, of which about 18% were non-productive. The study aimed to test whether signatures of past pathogen exposure could be identified by cataloging public T cell receptors. A later analysis re-analyzed previously published TCR beta repertoires from 666 donors and added high-resolution HLA genotyping to study TCR occurrence patterns. Along with the roughly 670-subject first cohort, a separate validation cohort of over 90 different subjects was used. Both class I and class II loci were covered by HLA typing, at four-digit resolution. The study used immunosequencing to profile the T cell repertoires of approximately 690 subjects and linked those repertoires to cytomegalovirus serostatus. To predict cytomegalovirus infection status, the study combined high-throughput TCR immunosequencing, statistical association of individual TCRs with disease status, and machine learning. Donor age, sex, ethnicity and CMV serostatus were compiled together with the repertoire data. A later genetic analysis took genome-wide SNP genotypes for about 65% of the roughly 670 donors and used that subset as a discovery cohort. Typing coverage differed by locus: A, B, C, DRB1 and DQB1 were typed in roughly 629-640 donors, DQA1 in roughly 500, DPA1 in over 600, and DPB1 in 400 to 480. An early release covering more than 500 HLA-typed donors comprised 250 to 350 gigabases of sequencing data and approximately 85 million unique TCR sequences. Among the approximately 420 genotyped donors, approximately 82% belonged to the genetic ancestry cluster associated with self-reported Caucasian donors.

Inclusive of the bounding cysteine and phenylalanine, the CDR3 is 15 residues long. Solely the CDR3 DNA is kept, with 45 bases framed from the first base. Germline trimming: 7 bases from V, 5 bases from J; junction bases outside gene matches: 11. CDR1 and CDR2 are read off the germline V gene as SNHLY and FYNNEI. The cohort consisted of 666 healthy bone marrow donors. At the time of sampling, all cohort members were nominally healthy, though unrecorded immune exposures were likely present. The donor was CMV seropositive and belonged to the group of more than 250 seropositive cohort members. A peripheral blood sample was provided by each donor, and peripheral blood mononuclear cells were used for TCR beta sequencing. The Qiagen DNeasy Blood Extraction Kit was used to extract genomic DNA from the blood cell samples. On this clone itself: This receptor's antigen is unknown. No base-level quality is on record; no much larger clone is a single base apart.

The library came from the immunoSEQ multiplex PCR assay. The multiplex PCR relied on a mix of 60 forward primers for TCR Vbeta segments and 13 reverse primers for TCR Jbeta segments. A multiplex PCR assay on genomic DNA amplified the CDR3 region of rearranged TCR beta genes. On the Illumina HiSeq System, the amplified TCR beta libraries were sequenced as 87-base-pair reads. The original pipeline was this. In a later analysis, tens of millions of unique TCR beta chains were counted across the 500 to 850 repertoires, and roughly 11 million of these chains were shared by at least two donors. Raw reads were error-corrected and collapsed into unique sequences by a nearest-neighbor algorithm in which closely related sequences were merged to remove PCR and sequencing errors. Alignment of CDR3 sequences to IMGT reference sequences was used to assign V, D and J gene segments. For a sequence to be retained, a match of at least six nucleotides was required to both a V gene segment and a J gene segment. A rearrangement was called productive if the CDR3 had no stop codons and remained in frame with V and J, and every other rearrangement was called non-productive. Following IMGT convention, CDR3 was defined as the stretch from the second conserved V-encoded cysteine up to the conserved J-encoded phenylalanine. The earlier analysis of 450 to 750 of the donors excluded any sequence lacking an unambiguous match to a single V gene segment. An earlier analysis of some 500 of the donors classified V segments as functional when productive rearrangements were above 56.7% and as segregating when the standard deviation between donors was above 5%. A statistical classification framework was built for diagnosing cytomegalovirus status from the catalog of TCR beta chain sequences. A later analysis assigned V and J genes by comparing TCR nucleotide sequences with IMGT/GENE-DB human TR gene sequences. In a later analysis, CDR3 sequences and most-parsimonious VDJ recombination scenarios were assigned using the TCRdist pipeline. In a later analysis, every TCR beta chain was defined by the combination of its CDR3 amino acid sequence and its V-gene family, and reads without a unique V-gene family were dropped. A later analysis removed nearly 600 highly shared, low-generation-probability nucleotide sequences to deal with suspected cross-contamination and a sequencing artifact. In a later analysis, a clonal expansion index was calculated for each public chain from normalized within-repertoire ranks of inferred template counts. In a later analysis, generation probabilities were computed using a VDJ recombination model fitted to out-of-frame rearrangements, and the results were checked against IGoR. In a later analysis, hypergeometric tests were used to score TCR-TCR, TCR-HLA and TCR-CMV co-occurrence, with a repertoire-size bias correction applied to TCR pairs. False discovery rates were estimated in a later analysis by permuting HLA or CMV assignments 20 times. A later analysis grouped co-occurring TCRs with DBSCAN, adding TCRdist sequence similarity when clustering within HLA-allele-positive subsets. Repertoires with fewer than 30,000 or more than 120,000 public chains, plus five repertoires with anomalous nucleotide sharing, were excluded from co-occurrence clustering. The source is immuneACCESS, and TCRdb retained only in-frame sequences with V and J called. Part of the clones is not carried over; for the studies checked, unresolved V genes explain less than half of this, and the remainder is unexplained. Clone size and V and J calls were adopted from that table, with D and trimming inferred from the DNA. Present in this sample are around 140,000 clones, 76% of which were seen just once. The ten largest clones represent about 2% of the sample.

Points the paper makes about the study in general: The cohort was sequenced for TCR beta chains only, and without alpha or paired-chain data the features that could be detected were limited. It was suggested by the authors that the approach could potentially be generalized to other disease states and immunological phenotypes. Immune exposure information for the cohort was limited to CMV serostatus. A few of the identified cytomegalovirus-associated TCR beta chains were confirmed in vitro to be specific for cytomegalovirus antigens. Most CMV-associated TCR beta chains appeared to be HLA-restricted in a later analysis, and the HLA associations seemed to be driven largely by CMV exposure. At a false discovery rate of 0.05, a later analysis linked about 17,000 TCR beta sequences to specific HLA alleles. In an earlier analysis of some 500 of the donors, most TCR beta V segments appeared in productive rearrangements about 87% or about 30% of the time, broadly matching IMGT annotations. A later genetic analysis reported fewer N-insertions in productive TCRs among donors in an Asian-associated ancestry cluster than the roughly 640-donor mean. In a later analysis, the rate of TCR association differed among HLA loci, with DRB1 alleles having the most associated TCRs and HLA-C alleles having the fewest. Linkage disequilibrium might explain the correlated functional status among segregating V segments, but an unknown experimental factor could not be ruled out. Sequencing depth was assumed to be roughly uniform across donors in the presence/absence analyses, though that assumption may not hold. A group of highly shared sequence variants was considered likely to be a technical artifact of the sequencing pipeline. HLA typing was unavailable for some donors at each locus, so association tests used only the typed subset. Most TCR sequences were observed very rarely across donors, whereas some public TCRs were present in many individuals. Compared with equally common non-associated chains, HLA-associated TCR beta chains in a later analysis were more clonally expanded and had lower generation probabilities. V-gene and J-gene trimming of TCR beta chains was associated with a missense DCLRE1C variant in a later genetic analysis, and the association was replicated in an independent cohort. Cytomegalovirus status was reported to be diagnosed by the classifier with high specificity and sensitivity in both the original and validation cohorts. Assigning TCR associations to individual alleles was difficult when HLA alleles, especially DR and DQ, strongly co-occurred. A further reported finding was that TCR beta sequences accurately predicted the HLA-A and HLA-B alleles for most subjects in the first cohort. Because the 87-base-pair reads could not distinguish some IMGT-functional V segments, including TRBV6-2 and TRBV6-3, those segments were excluded. A total of 150 or so TCR beta chains were listed by the study as associated with cytomegalovirus. According to a later analysis, parvovirus B19, influenza, CMV and Epstein-Barr virus appeared linked to several top co-occurrence clusters. Seventeen rarely observed V segments, including chromosome 9 orphons, were excluded from the earlier analysis of several hundred of the donors because counts were too low.

Sequencing was carried out using PBMCs. The source of this sequence is a female donor in good health and CMV-seropositive. The V and J segments used are TRBV2 and TRBJ2-1; the junction holds 7 bases that match TRBD2. The CDR3 here reads CASIKPGTINNEQFF. In nucleotide form, the sequence is TGTGCCAGCATAAAACCCGGGACTATCAACAATGAGCAGTTCTTC.